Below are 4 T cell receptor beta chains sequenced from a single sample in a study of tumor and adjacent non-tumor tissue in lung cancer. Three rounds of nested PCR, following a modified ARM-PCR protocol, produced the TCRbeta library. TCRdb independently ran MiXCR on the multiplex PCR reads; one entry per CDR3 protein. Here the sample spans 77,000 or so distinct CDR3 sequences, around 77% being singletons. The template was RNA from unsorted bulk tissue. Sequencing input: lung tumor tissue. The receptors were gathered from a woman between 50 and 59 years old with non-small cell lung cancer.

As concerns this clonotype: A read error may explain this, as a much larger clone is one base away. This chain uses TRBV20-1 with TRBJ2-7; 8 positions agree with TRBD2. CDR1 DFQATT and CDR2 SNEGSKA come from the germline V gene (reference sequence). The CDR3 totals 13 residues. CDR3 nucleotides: TGCAATGCTGGAGGGGCGGGAGGATTTGAGCAGTACTTC. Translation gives CNAGGAGGFEQYF.

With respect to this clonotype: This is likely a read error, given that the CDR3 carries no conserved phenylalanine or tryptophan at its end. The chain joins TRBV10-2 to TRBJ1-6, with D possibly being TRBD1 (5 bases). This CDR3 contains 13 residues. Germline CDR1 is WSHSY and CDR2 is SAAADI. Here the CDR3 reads CATHPGLNSSLHL. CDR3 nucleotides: TGCGCCACCCACCCGGGGCTCAATTCATCCCTCCACTTA.

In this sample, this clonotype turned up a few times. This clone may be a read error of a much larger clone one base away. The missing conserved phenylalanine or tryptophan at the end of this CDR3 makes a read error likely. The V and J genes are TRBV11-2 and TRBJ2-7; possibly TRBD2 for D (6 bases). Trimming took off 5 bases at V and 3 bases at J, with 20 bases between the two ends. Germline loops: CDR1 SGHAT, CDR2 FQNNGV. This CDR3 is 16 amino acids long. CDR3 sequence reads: CASSPGGLLFLYEQYL. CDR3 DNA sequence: TGTGCCAGCAGCCCCGGGGGACTTTTGTTTCTCTACGAGCAGTACTTA.

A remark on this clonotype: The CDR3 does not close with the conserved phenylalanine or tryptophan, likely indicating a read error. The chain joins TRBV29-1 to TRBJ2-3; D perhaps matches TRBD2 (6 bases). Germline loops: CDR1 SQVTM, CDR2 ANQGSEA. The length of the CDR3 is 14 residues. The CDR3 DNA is TGCAGCGTTTCTAGCGAGACAGAGTCAGATGCGCAGTATTCT. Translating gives CSVSSETESDAQYS.